These T cell receptor beta chains were read from a single sample in a study of shared clonotypes between healthy human individuals. The method was immunoSEQ multiplex PCR; TCRdb's version includes in-frame clones alone and lacks a portion of them. The data contain 780,000 or so clones, 72% of them singletons. The sequencing sample was made of memory CD4+ T cells sorted from blood. The receptors come from a woman under 40 in good health. CDR3s include the opening cysteine and the closing phenylalanine or tryptophan. A D gene is named only where the DNA matches it firmly. The size entry is marked missing in some rows and otherwise reads once, few, many or a size class.

cdr3_length	clone_size	d_call	v_call	j_call	cdr3_aa	cdr3_nt
15	.	.	TRBV7-9	TRBJ2-1	CASSFTAVSYNEQFF	TGTGCCAGCAGCTTCACAGCGGTCTCCTACAATGAGCAGTTCTTC
13	.	.	TRBV6-5	TRBJ1-5	CASRKGQIQPQHF	TGTGCCAGCAGGAAGGGTCAAATTCAGCCCCAGCATTTT
13	.	.	TRBV19	TRBJ2-7	CASSLSGLREQYF	TGTGCCAGTAGTTTGAGCGGCTTACGGGAGCAGTACTTC
13	.	TRBD1	TRBV30	TRBJ1-1	CAWSTGANTEAFF	TGTGCCTGGAGCACAGGGGCGAACACTGAAGCTTTCTTT
17	few	.	TRBV4-1	TRBJ1-3	CASSQDSAGVGRNTIYF	TGCGCCAGCAGCCAAGACAGCGCCGGGGTAGGGAGAAACACCATATATTTT
16	.	TRBD1	TRBV19	TRBJ1-6	CASRGTGVFWSSPLHF	TGTGCCAGTAGGGGGACAGGGGTGTTCTGGAGCTCACCCCTCCACTTT
16	.	TRBD1	TRBV6-1	TRBJ2-2	CASSGQPDRTSGELFF	TGTGCCAGCAGTGGCCAACCGGACAGGACATCCGGGGAGCTGTTTTTT
18	.	TRBD2	TRBV6-4	TRBJ2-3	CASSDSPRTSGITDTQYF	TGTGCCAGCAGTGACTCCCCCAGGACTAGCGGGATAACAGATACGCAGTATTTT
14	many	.	TRBV28	TRBJ2-7	CASSLYLAPWEQYF	TGTGCCAGCAGTTTATATCTAGCACCATGGGAGCAGTACTTC
15	.	.	TRBV28	TRBJ1-2	CASGLPRTANYGYTF	TGTGCCAGCGGCTTACCTCGGACGGCTAACTATGGCTACACCTTC
13	.	.	TRBV5-5	TRBJ2-7	CASSLWTQIEQYF	TGTGCCAGCAGCTTATGGACCCAGATCGAGCAGTACTTC
15	.	.	TRBV6-5	TRBJ2-1	CASSNPRDIYNEQFF	TGTGCCAGCAGTAACCCCAGGGACATCTACAATGAGCAGTTCTTC
12	.	.	TRBV6-1	TRBJ2-1	CASSEAGGEQFF	TGTGCCAGCAGTGAAGCGGGGGGTGAGCAGTTCTTC
12	.	.	TRBV28	TRBJ2-7	CASSVQGYEQYF	TGTGCCAGCAGTGTCCAGGGCTACGAGCAGTACTTC
15	.	.	TRBV6-5	TRBJ2-5	CASSYSLAIQETQYF	TGTGCCAGCAGTTACTCCCTAGCGATCCAAGAGACCCAGTACTTC
13	.	.	TRBV30	TRBJ2-5	CAWAVGLEEAQYF	TGTGCCTGGGCAGTTGGTCTGGAAGAGGCCCAGTACTTC
11	.	.	TRBV20-1	TRBJ2-7	CSASGLDEQYF	TGCAGTGCTTCAGGGTTGGACGAGCAGTACTTC
14	few	.	TRBV6-5	TRBJ2-2	CASSSTRNTGELFF	TGTGCCAGCAGTTCAACTAGGAACACCGGGGAGCTGTTTTTT
15	.	TRBD2	TRBV2	TRBJ2-1	CASSVGGTSYNEQFF	TGTGCCAGCAGTGTAGGGGGGACTAGCTACAATGAGCAGTTCTTC
14	.	TRBD2	TRBV9	TRBJ2-1	CASSVGGGSDEQFF	TGTGCCAGCAGCGTCGGCGGGGGATCAGATGAGCAGTTCTTC
15	.	.	TRBV25-1	TRBJ2-1	CASSERTADNNEQFF	TGTGCCAGCAGTGAGAGGACAGCCGATAACAATGAGCAGTTCTTC
20	.	.	TRBV12-2	TRBJ2-2	CASREPVDRGLTANTGELFF	TGTGCAAGTCGCGAACCTGTGGACAGGGGGCTGACCGCGAACACCGGGGAGCTGTTTTTT
17	.	.	TRBV10-3	TRBJ2-1	CAISESRTGQLSNEQFF	TGTGCCATCAGTGAGTCTAGAACCGGGCAGCTCAGCAATGAGCAGTTCTTC
18	.	.	TRBV18	TRBJ1-3	CASSPSLNSGSSGNTIYF	TGTGCCAGCTCACCAAGTTTAAACAGCGGAAGCTCTGGAAACACCATATATTTT
15	.	TRBD2	TRBV19	TRBJ2-3	CASSIAGGSTDTQYF	TGTGCCAGTAGCATAGCGGGAGGGAGCACAGATACGCAGTATTTT
18	.	TRBD1	TRBV18	TRBJ1-2	CASSRTGMKVTRGYGYTF	TGTGCCAGCTCACGGACAGGGATGAAGGTCACCAGAGGCTATGGCTACACCTTC
10	few	.	TRBV29-1	TRBJ1-1	CSVVSTEAFF	TGCAGCGTTGTATCCACTGAAGCTTTCTTT
13	.	.	TRBV9	TRBJ2-1	CASSVADYNEQFF	TGTGCCAGCAGCGTGGCGGACTACAATGAGCAGTTCTTC
13	few	.	TRBV19	TRBJ1-3	CASSAGLADTIYF	TGTGCCAGTAGTGCGGGCCTGGCGGACACCATATATTTT
13	.	.	TRBV25-1	TRBJ2-5	CASAPPGRETQYF	TGTGCCAGCGCCCCCCCAGGGCGGGAGACCCAGTACTTC
14	.	TRBD1	TRBV27	TRBJ1-4	CASSPGQGVEKLFF	TGTGCCAGTTCGCCGGGACAGGGAGTTGAAAAACTGTTTTTT
14	.	.	TRBV7-9	TRBJ1-1	CASSLGQKNTEAFF	TGTGCCAGCAGCTTGGGACAAAAGAACACTGAAGCTTTCTTT
15	once	TRBD2	TRBV2	TRBJ2-2	CASVRLAGVVGELFF	TGTGCCAGCGTACGACTAGCGGGAGTGGTCGGGGAGCTGTTTTTT
16	.	.	TRBV11-3	TRBJ2-3	CASSLDSLPSTDTQYF	TGTGCCAGCAGCTTAGATTCCCTCCCCTCCACAGATACGCAGTATTTT
19	few	.	TRBV5-1	TRBJ2-6	CASSLAHGAQSSGANVLTF	TGCGCCAGCAGCTTGGCCCACGGAGCGCAGAGCTCTGGGGCCAACGTCCTGACTTTC
14	.	.	TRBV7-6	TRBJ2-1	CASRQTTGFDEQFF	TGTGCCAGCCGCCAAACGACAGGTTTCGATGAGCAGTTCTTC
15	.	TRBD1	TRBV2	TRBJ1-4	CASSQTGTGNEKLFF	TGTGCCAGCAGTCAGACCGGGACAGGCAATGAAAAACTGTTTTTT
15	.	.	TRBV6-5	TRBJ2-7	CASSYSGVLSYEQYF	TGTGCCAGCAGTTACTCGGGGGTCCTCTCCTACGAGCAGTACTTC
16	.	TRBD2	TRBV27	TRBJ2-1	CASADLRTSAFGEQFF	TGTGCCAGCGCTGATCTACGGACTAGCGCGTTTGGTGAGCAGTTCTTC
12	.	.	TRBV28	TRBJ2-5	CASSLDRGTQYF	TGTGCCAGCAGTTTGGATCGTGGGACCCAGTACTTC
12	.	.	TRBV30	TRBJ2-7	CAWSPLGNEQYF	TGTGCCTGGAGTCCTTTAGGGAACGAGCAGTACTTC
19	once	TRBD1	TRBV7-9	TRBJ2-3	CASSLEVGRTGDLTDTQYF	TGTGCCAGCAGCTTAGAGGTGGGCAGAACAGGGGATCTGACAGATACGCAGTATTTT
14	once	.	TRBV19	TRBJ2-1	CASSWLAKYNEQFF	TGTGCCAGTAGTTGGCTAGCGAAATACAATGAGCAGTTCTTC
14	few	TRBD1	TRBV7-9	TRBJ2-7	CASSFKGAPYEQYF	TGTGCCAGCAGCTTTAAGGGGGCCCCCTACGAGCAGTACTTC
16	.	TRBD2	TRBV5-1	TRBJ2-2	CASYRTAGGHTGELFF	TGCGCCAGCTACCGGACGGCGGGAGGTCACACCGGGGAGCTGTTTTTT